This T cell receptor (beta chain) was documented in a study of early T cells in non-severe SARS-CoV-2 infection. V was clipped by 1 base and J by 6 bases; unmatched bases: 5. The V gene's germline CDR1 is MGHRA and CDR2 YSYEKL. This CDR3 region has 16 residues. This clonotype was detected ten times or more. TCRdb processed the 5' RACE reads anew with MiXCR; each CDR3 protein has one entry. The table includes tens of thousands of distinct CDR3 sequences, 7.5% to 9% detected once. The source is an adult who was a healthcare worker with PCR-confirmed SARS-CoV-2 infection or an uninfected control (not recorded which). V gene TRBV4-1 combines with J gene TRBJ2-1; 11 bases are a match to TRBD2. This specimen consisted of whole blood, obtained at baseline. CDR3 sequence reads: CASSQGLAGSFNEQFF. The DNA for the CDR3 is TGCGCCAGCAGCCAAGGACTAGCGGGAAGTTTCAATGAGCAGTTCTTC.